The TCR beta chain under discussion was sequenced for a study of vaccination effects on CD4 cells after COVID-19. Turning to the study itself: Post-vaccine sample collection fell at a median of 72 days after the second dose.

Before sequencing took place, the ViraFEST assay used viral peptide pools to expand antigen-specific CD4+ T cells. On roughly day 10 of culture, CD4+ T cells were separated out. Participants were vaccinated with two doses of either the BNT162b2 or mRNA-1273 vaccine. PBMC were cultured at roughly 2 million per well with roughly 9.7 IU/ml IL-2 and 8 to 10 ug/ml peptides. On days 3 and 7, fresh IL-2 medium replaced half the medium. The repertoire was sequenced with immunoSEQ multiplex PCR; TCRdb's copy has only in-frame clones and lacks some. This sample has about 24,000 clones; about four fifths occur once, and the top ten carry about 5.8%. The CDR3 consists of 14 residues. The V gene's germline CDR1 is MNHNY and CDR2 SVGAGI (reference sequence). V lost 0 bases to trimming and J lost 4 bases; unmatched junction nucleotides: 2. Points from the study as a whole: Healthy vaccinees showed cross-reactivity with common cold coronaviruses in only 1 of 255 vaccine-induced clones.

A note on this clone: What it binds is unknown.

The V and J genes are TRBV6-6 and TRBJ1-2; 7 nucleotides align to TRBD1. The specimen was CD4+ T cells from PBMCs cultured with SARS-CoV-2 spike peptides, collected after COVID-19 vaccination. The clonotype comes from a human donor who received a COVID-19 vaccine. Some clones in this sample may be carry-over from other donors' samples. CDR3 bases: TGTGCCAGCAGTTACTCGGGGGACAGCTATGGCTACACCTTC. Translated, it gives CASSYSGDSYGYTF.